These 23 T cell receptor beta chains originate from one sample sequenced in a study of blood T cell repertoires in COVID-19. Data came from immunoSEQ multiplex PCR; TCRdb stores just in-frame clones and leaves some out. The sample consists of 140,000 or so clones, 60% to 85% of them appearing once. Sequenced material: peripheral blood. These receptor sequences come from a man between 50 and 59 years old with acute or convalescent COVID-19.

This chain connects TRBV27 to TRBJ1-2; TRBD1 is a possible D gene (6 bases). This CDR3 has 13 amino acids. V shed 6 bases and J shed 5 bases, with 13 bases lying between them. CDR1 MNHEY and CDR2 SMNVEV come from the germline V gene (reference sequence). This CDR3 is CASRSTGPYGYTF. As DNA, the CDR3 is TGTGCCAGCAGATCGACAGGCCCGTATGGCTACACCTTC.

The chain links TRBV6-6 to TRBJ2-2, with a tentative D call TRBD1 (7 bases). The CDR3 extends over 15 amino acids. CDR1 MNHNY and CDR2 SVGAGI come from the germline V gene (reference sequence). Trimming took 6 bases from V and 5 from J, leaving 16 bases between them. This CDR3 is CASSKEGARTGELFF. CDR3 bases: TGTGCCAGCAGCAAGGAGGGGGCGCGGACCGGGGAGCTGTTTTTT.

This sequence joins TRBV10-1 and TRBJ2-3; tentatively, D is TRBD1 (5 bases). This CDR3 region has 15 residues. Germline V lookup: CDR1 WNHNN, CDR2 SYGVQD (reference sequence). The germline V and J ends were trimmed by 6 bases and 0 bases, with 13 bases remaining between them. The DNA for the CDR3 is TGCGCCAGCAGCAGGGTATCAGCTAGCACAGATACGCAGTATTTT. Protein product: CASSRVSASTDTQYF.

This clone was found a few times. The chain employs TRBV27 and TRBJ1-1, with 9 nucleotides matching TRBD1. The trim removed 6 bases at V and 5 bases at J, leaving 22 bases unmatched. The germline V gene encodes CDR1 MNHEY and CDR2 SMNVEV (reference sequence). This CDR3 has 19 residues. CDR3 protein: CASSPRTGDVFRIRTEAFF. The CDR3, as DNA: TGTGCCAGCAGCCCGAGGACAGGGGATGTTTTTCGTATAAGGACTGAAGCTTTCTTT.

The CDR3 DNA reads as TGCGCCAGCAGCTTGAACGCTGTCGGCACTGAAGCTTTCTTT. It yields the protein CASSLNAVGTEAFF. This chain joins TRBV5-1 and TRBJ1-1, with unresolved D. The length of the CDR3 is 14 residues. Trimming left V 1 base short and J 4 bases short, with 11 bases between. The germline CDR1 and CDR2 sequences are SGHRS and YFSETQ.

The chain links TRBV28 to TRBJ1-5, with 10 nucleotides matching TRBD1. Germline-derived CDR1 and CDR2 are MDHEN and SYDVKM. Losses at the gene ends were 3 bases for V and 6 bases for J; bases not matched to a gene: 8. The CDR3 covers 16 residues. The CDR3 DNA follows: TGTGCCAGCAGTTTCGGACAGGGGGTAGTTAGTCAGCCCCAGCATTTT. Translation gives CASSFGQGVVSQPQHF.

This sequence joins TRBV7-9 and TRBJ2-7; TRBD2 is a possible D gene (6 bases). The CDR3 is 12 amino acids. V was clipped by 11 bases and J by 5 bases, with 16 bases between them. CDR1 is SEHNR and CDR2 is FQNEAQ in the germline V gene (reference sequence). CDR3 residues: CALGGASDEQYV. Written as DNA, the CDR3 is TGTGCCTTGGGGGGTGCCTCGGACGAGCAGTACGTC.

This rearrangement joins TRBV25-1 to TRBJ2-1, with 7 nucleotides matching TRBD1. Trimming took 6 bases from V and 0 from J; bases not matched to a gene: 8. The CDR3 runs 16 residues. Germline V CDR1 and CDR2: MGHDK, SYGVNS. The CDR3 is CASRSTTGSSYNEQFF. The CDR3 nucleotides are TGTGCCAGCAGATCGACGACAGGGAGCTCCTACAATGAGCAGTTCTTC. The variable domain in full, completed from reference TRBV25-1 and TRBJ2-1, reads EADIYQTPRYLVIGTGKKITLECSQTMGHDKMYWYQQDPGMELHLIHYSYGVNSTEKGDLSSESTVSRIRTEHFPLTLESARPSHTSQYLCASRSTTGSSYNEQFFGPGTRLTVL.

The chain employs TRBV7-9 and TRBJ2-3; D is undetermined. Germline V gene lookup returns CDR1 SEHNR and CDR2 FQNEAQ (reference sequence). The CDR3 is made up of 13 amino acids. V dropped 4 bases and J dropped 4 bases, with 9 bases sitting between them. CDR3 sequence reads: CASSSPFSDTQYF. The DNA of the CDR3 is TGTGCCAGCAGCTCCCCCTTTTCAGATACGCAGTATTTT.

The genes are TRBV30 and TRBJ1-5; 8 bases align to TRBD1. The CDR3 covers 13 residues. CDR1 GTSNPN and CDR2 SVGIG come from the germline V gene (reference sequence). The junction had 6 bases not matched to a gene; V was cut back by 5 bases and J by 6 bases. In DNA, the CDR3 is TGTGCCTGGGGGACAGGTAGGAGTCAGCCCCAGCATTTT. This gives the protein CAWGTGRSQPQHF.

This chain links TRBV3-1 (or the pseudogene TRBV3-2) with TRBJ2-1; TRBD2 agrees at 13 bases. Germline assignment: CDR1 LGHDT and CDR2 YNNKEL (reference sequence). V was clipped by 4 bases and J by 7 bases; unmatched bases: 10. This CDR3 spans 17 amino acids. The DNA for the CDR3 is TGTGCCAGCAGCCCCTATTTACTAGCGGGGGGGCGTAATGAGCAGTTCTTC. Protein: CASSPYLLAGGRNEQFF.

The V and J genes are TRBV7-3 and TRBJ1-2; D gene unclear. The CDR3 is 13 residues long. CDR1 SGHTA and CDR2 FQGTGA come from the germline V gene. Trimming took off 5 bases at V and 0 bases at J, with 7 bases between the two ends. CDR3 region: CASSLSANYGYTF. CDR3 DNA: TGTGCCAGCAGCCTATCGGCTAACTATGGCTACACCTTC.

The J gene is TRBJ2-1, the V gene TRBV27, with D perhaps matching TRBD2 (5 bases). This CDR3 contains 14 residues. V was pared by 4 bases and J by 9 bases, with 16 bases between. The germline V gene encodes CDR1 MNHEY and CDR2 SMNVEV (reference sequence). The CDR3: CASSSTWAAGEQFF. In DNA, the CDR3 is TGTGCCAGCAGTTCCACCTGGGCGGCGGGTGAGCAGTTCTTC.

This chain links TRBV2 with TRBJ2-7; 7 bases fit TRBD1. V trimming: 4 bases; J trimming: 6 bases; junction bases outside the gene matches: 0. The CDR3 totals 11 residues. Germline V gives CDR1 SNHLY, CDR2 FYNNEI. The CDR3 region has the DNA TGTGCCAGCAGTGGACAGGGCGAGCAGTACGTC. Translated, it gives CASSGQGEQYV.

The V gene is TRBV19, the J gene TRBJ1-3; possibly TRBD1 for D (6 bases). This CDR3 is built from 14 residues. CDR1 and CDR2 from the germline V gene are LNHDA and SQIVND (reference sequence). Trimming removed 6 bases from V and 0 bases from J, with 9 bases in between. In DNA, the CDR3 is TGTGCCAGTAGACAACAGGGCTCTGGAAACACCATATATTTT. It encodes CASRQQGSGNTIYF.

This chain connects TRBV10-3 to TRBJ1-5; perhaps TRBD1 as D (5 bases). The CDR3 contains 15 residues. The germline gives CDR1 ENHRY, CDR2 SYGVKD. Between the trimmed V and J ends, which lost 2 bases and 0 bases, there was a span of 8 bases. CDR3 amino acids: CAISEGGDSNQPQHF. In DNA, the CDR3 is TGTGCCATCAGTGAGGGAGGGGATAGCAATCAGCCCCAGCATTTT.

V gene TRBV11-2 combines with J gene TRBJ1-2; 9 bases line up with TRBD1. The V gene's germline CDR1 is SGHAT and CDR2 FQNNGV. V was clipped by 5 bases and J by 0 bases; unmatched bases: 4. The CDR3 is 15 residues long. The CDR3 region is CASSNRQGANYGYTF. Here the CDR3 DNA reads TGTGCCAGCAGCAACAGACAGGGGGCTAACTATGGCTACACCTTC.

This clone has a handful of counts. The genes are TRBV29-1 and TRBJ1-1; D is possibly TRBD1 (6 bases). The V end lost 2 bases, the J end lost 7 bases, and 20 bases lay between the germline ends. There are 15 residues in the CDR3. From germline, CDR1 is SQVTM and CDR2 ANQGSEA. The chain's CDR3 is CSVEIGVGGHGEAFF. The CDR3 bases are TGCAGCGTTGAAATAGGCGTCGGGGGGCATGGTGAAGCTTTCTTT.

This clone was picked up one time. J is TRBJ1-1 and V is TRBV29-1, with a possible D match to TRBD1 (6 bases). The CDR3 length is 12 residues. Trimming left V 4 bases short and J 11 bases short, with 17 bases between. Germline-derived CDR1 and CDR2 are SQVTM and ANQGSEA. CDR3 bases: TGCAGCGTTGGACTGTTTGGTCAGGGGGCTTTCTTT. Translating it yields CSVGLFGQGAFF.

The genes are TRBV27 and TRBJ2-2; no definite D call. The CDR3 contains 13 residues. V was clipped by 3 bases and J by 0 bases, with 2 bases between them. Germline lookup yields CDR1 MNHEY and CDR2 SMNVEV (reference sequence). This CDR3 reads CASSFTNTGELFF. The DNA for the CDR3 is TGTGCCAGCAGTTTTACGAACACCGGGGAGCTGTTTTTT.

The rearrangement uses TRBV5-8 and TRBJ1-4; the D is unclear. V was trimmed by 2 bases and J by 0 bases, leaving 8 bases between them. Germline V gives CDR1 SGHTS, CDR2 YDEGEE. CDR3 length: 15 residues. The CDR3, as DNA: TGTGCCAGCAGCTTTCTCTTTACAACTAATGAAAAACTGTTTTTT. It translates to CASSFLFTTNEKLFF. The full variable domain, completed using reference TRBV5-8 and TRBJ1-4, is EAGVTQSPTHLIKTRGQQATLRCSPISGHTSVYWYQQALGLGLQFLLWYDEGEERNRGNFPPRFSGRQFPNYSSELNVNALELEDSALYLCASSFLFTTNEKLFFGSGTQLSVL.

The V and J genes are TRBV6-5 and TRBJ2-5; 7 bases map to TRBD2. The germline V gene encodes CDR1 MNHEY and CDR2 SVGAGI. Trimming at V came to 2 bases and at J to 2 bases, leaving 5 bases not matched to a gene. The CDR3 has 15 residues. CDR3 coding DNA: TGTGCCAGCAGTTACAAAGCGGGGTGGCAAGAGACCCAGTACTTC. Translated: CASSYKAGWQETQYF.

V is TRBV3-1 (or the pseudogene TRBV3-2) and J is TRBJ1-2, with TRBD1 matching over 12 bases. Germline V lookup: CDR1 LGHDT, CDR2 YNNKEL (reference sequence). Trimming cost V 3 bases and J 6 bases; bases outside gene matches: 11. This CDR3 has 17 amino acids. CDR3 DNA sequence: TGTGCCAGCAGCCACACCGGGACAGGGGGCGAGGGTAATGGCTACACCTTC. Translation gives CASSHTGTGGEGNGYTF.